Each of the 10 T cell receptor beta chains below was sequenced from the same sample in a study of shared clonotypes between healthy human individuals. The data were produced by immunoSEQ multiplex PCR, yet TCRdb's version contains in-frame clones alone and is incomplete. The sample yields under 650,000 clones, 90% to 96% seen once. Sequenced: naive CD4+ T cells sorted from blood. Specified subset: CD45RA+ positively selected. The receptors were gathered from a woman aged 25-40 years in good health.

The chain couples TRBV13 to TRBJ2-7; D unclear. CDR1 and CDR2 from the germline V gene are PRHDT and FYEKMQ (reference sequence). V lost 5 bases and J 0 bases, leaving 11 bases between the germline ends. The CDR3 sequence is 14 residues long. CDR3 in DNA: TGTGCCAGCAGCCCCCGGCTGAGCTCCTACGAGCAGTACTTC. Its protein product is CASSPRLSSYEQYF.

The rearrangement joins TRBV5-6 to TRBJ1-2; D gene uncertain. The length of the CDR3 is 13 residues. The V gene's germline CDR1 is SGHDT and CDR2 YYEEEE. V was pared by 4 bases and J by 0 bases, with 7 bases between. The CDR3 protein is CASSPGTNYGYTF. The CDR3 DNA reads TGTGCCAGCAGCCCCGGAACTAACTATGGCTACACCTTC.

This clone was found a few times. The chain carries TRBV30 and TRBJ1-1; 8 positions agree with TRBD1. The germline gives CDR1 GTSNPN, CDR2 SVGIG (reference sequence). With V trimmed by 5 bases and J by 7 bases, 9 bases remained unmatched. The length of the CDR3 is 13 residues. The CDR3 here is CAWGRGTGLEAFF. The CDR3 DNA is TGTGCCTGGGGCCGAGGGACAGGCCTTGAAGCTTTCTTT. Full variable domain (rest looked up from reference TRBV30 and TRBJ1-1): SQTIHQWPATLVQPVGSPLSLECTVEGTSNPNLYWYRQAAGRGLQLLFYSVGIGQISSEVPQNLSASRPQDRQFILSSKKLLLSDSGFYLCAWGRGTGLEAFFGQGTRLTVV.

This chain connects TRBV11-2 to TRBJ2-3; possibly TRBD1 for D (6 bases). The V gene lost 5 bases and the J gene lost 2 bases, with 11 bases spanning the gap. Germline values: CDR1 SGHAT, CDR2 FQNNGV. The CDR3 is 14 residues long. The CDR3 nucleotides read TGTGCCAGCAGCACCGGACAGTTCACAGATACGCAGTATTTT. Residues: CASSTGQFTDTQYF.

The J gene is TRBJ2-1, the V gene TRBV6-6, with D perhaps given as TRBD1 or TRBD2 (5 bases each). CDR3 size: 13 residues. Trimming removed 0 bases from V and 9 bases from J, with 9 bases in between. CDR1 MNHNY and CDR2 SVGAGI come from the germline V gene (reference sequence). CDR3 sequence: CASSYSGESEQFF. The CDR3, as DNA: TGTGCCAGCAGTTACTCGGGGGAGTCTGAGCAGTTCTTC.

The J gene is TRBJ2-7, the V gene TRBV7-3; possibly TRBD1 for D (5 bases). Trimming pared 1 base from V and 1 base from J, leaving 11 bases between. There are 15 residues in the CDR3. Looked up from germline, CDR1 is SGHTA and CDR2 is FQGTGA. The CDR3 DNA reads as TGTGCCAGCAGCTTAATACAGGCATCTTCCTACGAGCAGTACTTC. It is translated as CASSLIQASSYEQYF. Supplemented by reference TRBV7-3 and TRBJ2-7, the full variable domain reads GAGVSQTPSNKVTEKGKYVELRCDPISGHTALYWYRQSLGQGPEFLIYFQGTGAADDSGLPNDRFFAVRPEGSVSTLKIQRTERGDSAVYLCASSLIQASSYEQYFGPGTRLTVT.

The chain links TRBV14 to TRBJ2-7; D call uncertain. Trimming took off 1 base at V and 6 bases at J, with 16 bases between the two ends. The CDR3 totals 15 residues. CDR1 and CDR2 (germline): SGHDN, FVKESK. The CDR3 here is CASSQGQGYAGEQYF. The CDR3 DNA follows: TGTGCCAGCAGCCAAGGACAAGGATACGCTGGCGAGCAGTACTTC.

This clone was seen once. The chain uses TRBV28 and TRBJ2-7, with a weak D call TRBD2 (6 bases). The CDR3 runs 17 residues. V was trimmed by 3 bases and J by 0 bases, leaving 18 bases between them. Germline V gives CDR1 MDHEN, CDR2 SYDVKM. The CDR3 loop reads CASSLQYGAGSSYEQYF. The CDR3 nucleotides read TGTGCCAGCAGTTTGCAGTATGGGGCGGGGAGCTCCTACGAGCAGTACTTC.

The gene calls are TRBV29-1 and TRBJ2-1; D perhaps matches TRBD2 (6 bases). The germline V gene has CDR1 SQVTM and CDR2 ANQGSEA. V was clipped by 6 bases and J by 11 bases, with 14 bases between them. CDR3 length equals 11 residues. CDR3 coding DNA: TGCAGCGTGCCGAGCGGGTACAAGCAGTTCTTC. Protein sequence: CSVPSGYKQFF.

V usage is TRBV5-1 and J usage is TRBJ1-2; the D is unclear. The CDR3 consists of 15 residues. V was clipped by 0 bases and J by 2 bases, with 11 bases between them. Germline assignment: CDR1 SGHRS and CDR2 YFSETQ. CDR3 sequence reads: CASSLARPGNYGYTF. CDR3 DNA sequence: TGCGCCAGCAGCTTGGCCAGGCCAGGAAACTATGGCTACACCTTC.